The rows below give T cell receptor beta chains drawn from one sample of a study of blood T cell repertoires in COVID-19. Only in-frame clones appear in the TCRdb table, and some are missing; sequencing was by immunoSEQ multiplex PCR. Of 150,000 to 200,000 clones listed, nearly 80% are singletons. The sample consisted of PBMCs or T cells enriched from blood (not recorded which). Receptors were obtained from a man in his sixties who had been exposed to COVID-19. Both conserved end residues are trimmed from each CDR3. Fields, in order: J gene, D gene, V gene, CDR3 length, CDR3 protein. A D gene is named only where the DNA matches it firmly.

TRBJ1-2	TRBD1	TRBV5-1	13	ASNIGAGGDYGYT
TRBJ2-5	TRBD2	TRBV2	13	ASSERLAGQETQY
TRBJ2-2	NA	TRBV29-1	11	SVEINGGGELF
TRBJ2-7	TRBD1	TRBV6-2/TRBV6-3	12	ASSQGAPWDEQY
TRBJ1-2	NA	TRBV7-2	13	ASSLEGLSTYGYT
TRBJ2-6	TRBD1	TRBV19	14	ASSMGQASGANVLT
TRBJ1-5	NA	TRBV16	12	ASSQTGSNQPQH
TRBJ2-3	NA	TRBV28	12	ASSVTGSTDTQY
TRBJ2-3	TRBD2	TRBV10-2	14	ASSESWGLSTDTQY
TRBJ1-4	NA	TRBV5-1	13	ASSLDRAISEKLF